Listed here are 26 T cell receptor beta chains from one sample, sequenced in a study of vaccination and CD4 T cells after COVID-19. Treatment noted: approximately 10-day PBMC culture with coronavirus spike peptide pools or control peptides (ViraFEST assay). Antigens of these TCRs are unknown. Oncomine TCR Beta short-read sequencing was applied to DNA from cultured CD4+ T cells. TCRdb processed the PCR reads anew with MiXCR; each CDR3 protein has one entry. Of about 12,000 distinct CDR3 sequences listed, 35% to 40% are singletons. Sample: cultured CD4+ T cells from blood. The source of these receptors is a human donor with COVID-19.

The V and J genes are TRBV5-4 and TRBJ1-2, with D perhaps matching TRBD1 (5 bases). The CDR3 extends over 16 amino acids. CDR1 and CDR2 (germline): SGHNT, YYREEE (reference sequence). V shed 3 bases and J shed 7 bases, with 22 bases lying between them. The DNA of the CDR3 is TGTGCCAGCAGCTCCCCAGGGACCCTGAGAATGGGTGGCTACACCTTC. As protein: CASSSPGTLRMGGYTF.

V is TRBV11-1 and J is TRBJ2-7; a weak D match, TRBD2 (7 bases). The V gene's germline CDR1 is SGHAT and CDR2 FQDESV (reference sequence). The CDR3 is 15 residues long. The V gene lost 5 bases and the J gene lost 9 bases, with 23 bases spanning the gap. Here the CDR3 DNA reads TGTGCCAGCAGCAACCCGGCGGGGGCTAACTCTGTGCAGTACTTC. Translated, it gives CASSNPAGANSVQYF.

The CDR3 region has the DNA TGTGCCAGCAGTTACGGGCTGGGTGGCTACACCTTC. Protein: CASSYGLGGYTF. The rearrangement uses TRBV6-5 and TRBJ1-2; D gene uncertain. Germline values: CDR1 MNHEY, CDR2 SVGAGI. The CDR3 extends over 12 amino acids. Trimming took 2 bases from V and 7 from J, leaving 8 bases between them.

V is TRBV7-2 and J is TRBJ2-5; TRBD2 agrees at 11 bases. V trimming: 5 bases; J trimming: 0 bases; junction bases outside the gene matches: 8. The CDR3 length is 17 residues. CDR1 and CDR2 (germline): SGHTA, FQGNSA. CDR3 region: CASSGRTSGRYQETQYF. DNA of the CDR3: TGTGCCAGCAGCGGGCGGACTAGCGGGCGATACCAAGAGACCCAGTACTTC.

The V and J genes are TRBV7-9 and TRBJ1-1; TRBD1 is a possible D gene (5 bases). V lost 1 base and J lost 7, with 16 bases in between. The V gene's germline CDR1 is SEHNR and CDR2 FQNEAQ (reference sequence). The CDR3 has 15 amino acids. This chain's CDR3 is CASSLVQGIMGEAFF. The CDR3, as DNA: TGTGCCAGCAGCTTAGTTCAGGGAATCATGGGTGAAGCTTTCTTT. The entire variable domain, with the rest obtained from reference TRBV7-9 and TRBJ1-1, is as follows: DTGVSQNPRHKITKRGQNVTFRCDPISEHNRLYWYRQTLGQGPEFLTYFQNEAQLEKSRLLSDRFSAERPKGSFSTLEIQRTEQGDSAMYLCASSLVQGIMGEAFFGQGTRLTVV.

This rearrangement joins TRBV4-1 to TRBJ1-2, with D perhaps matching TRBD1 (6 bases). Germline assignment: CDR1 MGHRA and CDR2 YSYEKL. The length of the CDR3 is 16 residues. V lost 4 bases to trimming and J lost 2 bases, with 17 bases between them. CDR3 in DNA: TGCGCCAGCAGCCGTCAACAGGCAGGACAGAACTATGGCTACACCTTC. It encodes CASSRQQAGQNYGYTF.

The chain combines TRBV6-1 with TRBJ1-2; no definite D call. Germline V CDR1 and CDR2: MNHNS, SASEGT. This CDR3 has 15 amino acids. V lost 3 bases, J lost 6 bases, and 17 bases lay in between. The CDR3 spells CASSDIGLPGNGYTF. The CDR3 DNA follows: TGTGCCAGCAGTGATATCGGGTTGCCAGGTAATGGCTACACCTTC.

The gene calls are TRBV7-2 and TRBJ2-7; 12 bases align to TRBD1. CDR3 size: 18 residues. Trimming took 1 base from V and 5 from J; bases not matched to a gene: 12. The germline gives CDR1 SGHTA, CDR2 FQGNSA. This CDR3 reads CASSLVAVGQGAADEQYF. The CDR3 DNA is TGTGCCAGCAGCTTAGTTGCTGTGGGACAGGGGGCGGCGGACGAGCAGTACTTC.

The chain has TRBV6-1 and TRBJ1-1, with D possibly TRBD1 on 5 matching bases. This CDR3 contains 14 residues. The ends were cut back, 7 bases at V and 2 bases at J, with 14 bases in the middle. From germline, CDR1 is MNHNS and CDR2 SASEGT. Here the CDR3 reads CASMVAGINTEAFF. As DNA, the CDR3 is TGTGCCAGCATGGTGGCAGGGATAAACACTGAAGCTTTCTTT.

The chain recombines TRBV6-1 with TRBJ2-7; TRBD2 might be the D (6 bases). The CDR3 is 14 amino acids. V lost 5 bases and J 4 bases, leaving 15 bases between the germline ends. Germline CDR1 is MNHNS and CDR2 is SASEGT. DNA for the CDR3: TGTGCCAGCAGTCCGGAATGGGACTGGTACGAGCAGTACTTC. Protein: CASSPEWDWYEQYF.

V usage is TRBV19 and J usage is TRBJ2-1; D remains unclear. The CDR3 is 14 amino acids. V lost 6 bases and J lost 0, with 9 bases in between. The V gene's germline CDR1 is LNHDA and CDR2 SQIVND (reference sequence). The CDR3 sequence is CASSPESSYNEQFF. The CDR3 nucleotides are TGTGCCAGTAGCCCTGAGAGCTCCTACAATGAGCAGTTCTTC. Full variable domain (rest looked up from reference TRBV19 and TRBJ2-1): DGGITQSPKYLFRKEGQNVTLSCEQNLNHDAMYWYRQDPGQGLRLIYYSQIVNDFQKGDIAEGYSVSREKKESFPLTVTSAQKNPTAFYLCASSPESSYNEQFFGPGTRLTVL.

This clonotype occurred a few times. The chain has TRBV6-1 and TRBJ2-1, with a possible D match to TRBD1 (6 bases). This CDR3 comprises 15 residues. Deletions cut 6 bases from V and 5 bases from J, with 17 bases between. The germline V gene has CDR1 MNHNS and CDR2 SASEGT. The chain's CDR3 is CASRTGTLKHNEQFF. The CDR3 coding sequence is TGTGCCAGCAGGACCGGGACACTCAAACACAATGAGCAGTTCTTC.

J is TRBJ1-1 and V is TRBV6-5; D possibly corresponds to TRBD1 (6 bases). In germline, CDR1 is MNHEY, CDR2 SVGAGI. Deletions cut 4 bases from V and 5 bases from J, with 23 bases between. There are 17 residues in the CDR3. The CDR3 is CASSSTLTRGALTEAFF. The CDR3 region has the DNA TGTGCCAGCAGTTCCACCTTAACCCGGGGGGCTTTGACTGAAGCTTTCTTT.

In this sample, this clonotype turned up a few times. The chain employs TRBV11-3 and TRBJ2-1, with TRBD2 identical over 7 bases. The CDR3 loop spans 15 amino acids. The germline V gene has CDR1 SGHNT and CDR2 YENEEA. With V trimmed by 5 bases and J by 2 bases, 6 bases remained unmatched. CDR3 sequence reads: CASSPTAGPYNEQFF. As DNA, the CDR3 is TGTGCCAGCAGCCCTACAGCGGGGCCCTACAATGAGCAGTTCTTC.

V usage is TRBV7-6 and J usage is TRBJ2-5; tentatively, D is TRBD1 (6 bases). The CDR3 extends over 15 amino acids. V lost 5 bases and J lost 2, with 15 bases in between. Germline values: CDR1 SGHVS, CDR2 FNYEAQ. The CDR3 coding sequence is TGTGCCAGCAGCCCTACCTGGACAGAACAAGAGACCCAGTACTTC. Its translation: CASSPTWTEQETQYF.

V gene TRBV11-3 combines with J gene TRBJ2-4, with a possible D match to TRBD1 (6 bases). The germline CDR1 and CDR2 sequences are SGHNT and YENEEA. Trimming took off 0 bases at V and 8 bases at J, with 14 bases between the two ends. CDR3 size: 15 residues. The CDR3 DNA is TGTGCCAGCAGCTTAGAGGGGGCGATTGGTGACATTCAGTACTTC. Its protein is CASSLEGAIGDIQYF. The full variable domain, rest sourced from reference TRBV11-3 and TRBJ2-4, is EAGVVQSPRYKIIEKKQPVAFWCNPISGHNTLYWYLQNLGQGPELLIRYENEEAVDDSQLPKDRFSAERLKGVDSTLKIQPAELGDSAVYLCASSLEGAIGDIQYFGAGTRLSVL.

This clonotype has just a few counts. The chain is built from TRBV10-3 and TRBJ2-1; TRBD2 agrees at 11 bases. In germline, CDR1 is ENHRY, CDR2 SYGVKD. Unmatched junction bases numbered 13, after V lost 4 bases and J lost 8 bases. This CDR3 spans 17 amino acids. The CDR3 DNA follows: TGTGCCATCAGTGTGGGGACTAGCGGCAGCCTATCGTATGAGCAGTTCTTC. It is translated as CAISVGTSGSLSYEQFF.

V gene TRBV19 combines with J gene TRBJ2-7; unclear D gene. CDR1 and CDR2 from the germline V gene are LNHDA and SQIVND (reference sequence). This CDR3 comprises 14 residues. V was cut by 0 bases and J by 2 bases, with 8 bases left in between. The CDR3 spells CASSIDLGTYEQYF. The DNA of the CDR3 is TGTGCCAGTAGTATAGATCTGGGTACCTACGAGCAGTACTTC. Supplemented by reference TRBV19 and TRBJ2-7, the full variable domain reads DGGITQSPKYLFRKEGQNVTLSCEQNLNHDAMYWYRQDPGQGLRLIYYSQIVNDFQKGDIAEGYSVSREKKESFPLTVTSAQKNPTAFYLCASSIDLGTYEQYFGPGTRLTVT.

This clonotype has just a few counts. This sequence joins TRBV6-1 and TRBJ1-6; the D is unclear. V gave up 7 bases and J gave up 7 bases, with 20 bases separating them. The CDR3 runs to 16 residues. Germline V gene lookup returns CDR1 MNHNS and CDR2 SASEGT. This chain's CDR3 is CASKKGEDVWNSPLHF. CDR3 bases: TGTGCCAGCAAGAAGGGAGAGGACGTTTGGAATTCACCCCTCCACTTT.

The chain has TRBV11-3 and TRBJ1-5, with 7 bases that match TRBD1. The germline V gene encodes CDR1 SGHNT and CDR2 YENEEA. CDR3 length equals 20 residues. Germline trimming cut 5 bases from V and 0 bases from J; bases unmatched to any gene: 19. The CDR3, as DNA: TGTGCCAGCAGCCTAAACTTGCCGGGACAGAAAGTGGATAGCAATCAGCCCCAGCATTTT. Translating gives CASSLNLPGQKVDSNQPQHF.

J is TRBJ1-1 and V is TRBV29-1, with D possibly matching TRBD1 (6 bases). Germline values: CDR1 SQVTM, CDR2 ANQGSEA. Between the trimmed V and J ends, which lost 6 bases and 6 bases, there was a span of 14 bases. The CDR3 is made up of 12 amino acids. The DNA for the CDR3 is TGCAGCGTCTTAACAGGGACCCCTGAAGCTTTCTTT. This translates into CSVLTGTPEAFF.

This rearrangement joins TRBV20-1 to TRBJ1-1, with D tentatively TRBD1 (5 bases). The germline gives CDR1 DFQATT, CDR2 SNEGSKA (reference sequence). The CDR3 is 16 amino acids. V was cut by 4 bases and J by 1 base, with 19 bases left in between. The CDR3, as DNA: TGCAGTGCTACCCGGCCGAAGGGAGGGGCGAACACTGAAGCTTTCTTT. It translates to CSATRPKGGANTEAFF.

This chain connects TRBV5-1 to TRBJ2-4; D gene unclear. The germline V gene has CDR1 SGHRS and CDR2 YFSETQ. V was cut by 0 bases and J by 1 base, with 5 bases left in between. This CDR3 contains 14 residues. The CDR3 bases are TGCGCCAGCAGCTTGGTAGGGGCCAAAAACATTCAGTACTTC. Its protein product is CASSLVGAKNIQYF.

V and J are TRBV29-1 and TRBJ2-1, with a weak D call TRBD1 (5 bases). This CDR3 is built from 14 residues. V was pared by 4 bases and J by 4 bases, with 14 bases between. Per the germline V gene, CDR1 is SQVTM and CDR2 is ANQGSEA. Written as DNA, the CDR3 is TGCAGCGTTGGTTTTCGGACAAAGTACAATGAGCAGTTCTTC. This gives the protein CSVGFRTKYNEQFF.

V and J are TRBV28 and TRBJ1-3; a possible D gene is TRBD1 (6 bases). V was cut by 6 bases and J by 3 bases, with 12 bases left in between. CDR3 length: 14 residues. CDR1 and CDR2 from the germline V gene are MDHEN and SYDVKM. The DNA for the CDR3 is TGTGCCAGCAGGCACACAGGGTTTGGAAACACCATATATTTT. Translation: CASRHTGFGNTIYF.

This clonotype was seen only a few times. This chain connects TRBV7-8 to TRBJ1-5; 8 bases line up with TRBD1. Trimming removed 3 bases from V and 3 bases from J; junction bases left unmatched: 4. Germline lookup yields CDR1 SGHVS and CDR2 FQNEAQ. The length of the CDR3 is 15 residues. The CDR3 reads CASSFMDRDNQPQHF. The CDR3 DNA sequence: TGTGCCAGCAGCTTCATGGACAGGGACAATCAGCCCCAGCATTTT.